This TCR beta chain was profiled in a study of T-cell reconstitution after alpha-beta-depleted transplantation in children. For TCRbeta, the library was prepared with unique molecular identifiers. MiXCR was run by TCRdb on the PCR reads, yielding one entry per CDR3 protein. The sample has about 190,000 distinct CDR3 sequences, about 6.4% seen once; the top ten hold roughly 3%. This clonotype was counted ten times or more. The length of the CDR3 is 16 residues. Germline-derived CDR1 and CDR2 are KGHSH and LQKENI. V lost 1 base, J lost 4 bases, and 6 bases stayed unmatched. The V gene is TRBV18, the J gene TRBJ2-2, with 7 bases aligning to TRBD1. This TCR came from a human donor who donated a stem cell graft to a child with Wiskott-Aldrich syndrome. The sequencing here drew on PBMCs from the stem cell graft donor, taken from the stem cell graft. CDR3 protein: CASSPLTGHGTGELFF. As DNA, the CDR3 is TGTGCCAGCTCACCACTGACAGGGCACGGCACCGGGGAGCTGTTTTTT.